Listed below are T cell receptor beta chains from one sample, sequenced in a study of T cells in Graves' hyperthyroidism and ophthalmopathy. TCRdb recomputed calls from the multiplex PCR reads with MiXCR, one row per CDR3 protein. This sample yields a few hundred thousand distinct CDR3 sequences, of which over 20% are seen a single time; roughly 52% belongs to the top ten. The sequencing sample was made of blood. These receptors were collected from a woman aged 50 to 60 with Graves' hyperthyroidism. Both conserved end residues are part of each CDR3. The D gene is left open where the match is weak. Size is omitted from some rows. Given values are once, few, many or a class for expanded clones.

clone_size	j_call	v_call	d_call	cdr3_aa	cdr3_nt
NA	TRBJ2-7	TRBV7-9	NA	CASSLDLGLLSYEQYF	TGTGCCAGCAGCTTAGACTTGGGACTCCTTTCCTACGAGCAGTACTTC
many	TRBJ2-1	TRBV3-1	TRBD2	CASSQEILAGGLNEQFF	TGTGCCAGCAGCCAAGAAATACTAGCGGGGGGGCTGAATGAGCAGTTCTTC
many	TRBJ1-1	TRBV5-1	NA	CASTGVNTEAFF	TGCGCCAGCACAGGCGTGAACACTGAAGCTTTCTTT
few	TRBJ2-7	TRBV4-1	TRBD2	CASSRVPGLAFYEQYF	TGCGCCAGCAGCCGCGTTCCGGGACTAGCCTTCTACGAGCAGTACTTC
many	TRBJ1-1	TRBV19	NA	CASSMRTLNTEAFF	TGTGCCAGTAGTATGCGGACCCTGAACACTGAAGCTTTCTTT
NA	TRBJ2-5	TRBV2	NA	CVSSEVKETQYF	TGTGTCAGCAGTGAAGTCAAAGAGACCCAGTACTTC
few	TRBJ2-7	TRBV7-8	NA	CASSPRRDGPYEQYF	TGTGCCAGCAGCCCCCGGCGGGATGGGCCCTACGAGCAGTACTTC
many	TRBJ2-5	TRBV7-8	TRBD2	CASRRGDRRTSGREQETQYF	TGTGCCAGCAGGAGGGGGGACCGCCGGACTAGCGGGAGGGAACAAGAGACCCAGTACTTC
NA	TRBJ2-3	TRBV5-6	NA	CASSLLARDTDTQYF	TGTGCCAGCAGCTTACTAGCAAGGGACACAGATACGCAGTATTTT
few	TRBJ2-1	TRBV6-1	TRBD2	CASSARLAGVKGYNEQFF	TGTGCCAGCAGTGCCAGACTAGCGGGAGTGAAAGGATACAATGAGCAGTTCTTC
few	TRBJ2-1	TRBV18	NA	CASSREDYNEQFF	TGTGCCAGCTCACGGGAAGATTACAATGAGCAGTTCTTC
few	TRBJ2-7	TRBV28	NA	CASRTGVSYEQYF	TGTGCCAGCAGAACAGGTGTCTCCTACGAGCAGTACTTC
NA	TRBJ2-1	TRBV28	TRBD2	CASSLSGLAVGKPYNEQFF	TGTGCCAGCAGTTTGTCCGGACTAGCGGTAGGCAAACCCTACAATGAGCAGTTCTTC
NA	TRBJ1-5	TRBV4-3	NA	CASSRRVDGENQPQHF	TGCGCCAGCAGCCGCCGGGTTGACGGGGAAAATCAGCCCCAGCATTTT
many	TRBJ1-1	TRBV5-4	NA	CASSFEGVRNTEAFF	TGTGCCAGCAGCTTCGAGGGGGTTAGAAACACTGAAGCTTTCTTT
many	TRBJ1-3	TRBV30	NA	CAWSQPRPGNTIYF	TGTGCCTGGAGTCAACCAAGACCTGGAAACACCATATATTTT
many	TRBJ1-2	TRBV5-5	NA	CASSLAGFYGYTF	TGTGCCAGCAGCTTGGCAGGGTTCTATGGCTACACCTTC
few	TRBJ2-1	TRBV2	NA	CASSAAHEQFF	TGTGCCAGCAGTGCAGCTCATGAGCAGTTCTTC
NA	TRBJ2-2	TRBV7-9	NA	CASSDNRDPTGELFF	TGTGCCAGCAGCGACAACAGGGATCCCACCGGGGAGCTGTTTTTT